The 5 T cell receptor beta chains below come from one sample, sequenced in a study of T cell responses to AZD1222 COVID-19 vaccine. Generated by immunoSEQ multiplex PCR, the TCRdb table keeps only in-frame clones and is missing some. Of some 130,000 clones in the sample, more than 75% are singletons; the top ten hold less than 1.3%. The sample here was peripheral blood, taken 28 days after the second AZD1222 dose. Receptors were obtained from an adult who received the AZD1222 COVID-19 vaccine.

The chain couples TRBV29-1 to TRBJ2-1; 8 bases fit TRBD2. Germline CDR1 SQVTM, CDR2 ANQGSEA. The length of the CDR3 is 14 residues. The trim removed 5 bases at V and 8 bases at J, leaving 11 bases unmatched. The CDR3 protein is CSVSGTSGIDEQFF. The DNA of the CDR3 is TGCAGCGTTTCCGGGACTAGTGGTATAGATGAGCAGTTCTTC.

V is TRBV28 and J is TRBJ2-1, with 9 nucleotides matching TRBD2. With 2 bases clipped from V and 6 bases from J, the junction kept 5 bases outside the gene matches. CDR3 length: 15 residues. CDR1 MDHEN and CDR2 SYDVKM come from the germline V gene. The CDR3 protein is CASSLAGGLLNEQFF. For the CDR3, the DNA is TGTGCCAGCAGTTTAGCGGGAGGGCTTCTCAATGAGCAGTTCTTC. The variable domain in full, completed from reference TRBV28 and TRBJ2-1, reads DVKVTQSSRYLVKRTGEKVFLECVQDMDHENMFWYRQDPGLGLRLIYFSYDVKMKEKGDIPEGYSVSREKKERFSLILESASTNQTSMYLCASSLAGGLLNEQFFGPGTRLTVL.

The V call is TRBV19, the J call TRBJ1-4, with D perhaps TRBD1 (6 bases). CDR3 length: 14 residues. Germline V gene sequence: CDR1 LNHDA, CDR2 SQIVND (reference sequence). Trimming pared 3 bases from V and 8 bases from J, leaving 13 bases between. The CDR3 coding sequence is TGTGCCAGTAGTATGCGCCGGGGGCACGAAAAACTGTTTTTT. The encoded protein is CASSMRRGHEKLFF.

The V gene is TRBV28, the J gene TRBJ2-3, with D possibly being TRBD2 (5 bases). Germline-derived CDR1 and CDR2 are MDHEN and SYDVKM. The V end lost 5 bases, the J end lost 0 bases, and 18 bases lay between the germline ends. The CDR3 contains 17 residues. CDR3 DNA: TGTGCCAGCAGTCGAGTACTTAGCGCAATAAGCACAGATACGCAGTATTTT. Protein sequence: CASSRVLSAISTDTQYF.

The chain recombines TRBV2 with TRBJ2-1; unclear D gene. Germline CDR1 reads SNHLY; CDR2 reads FYNNEI. The ends were cut back, 3 bases at V and 5 bases at J, with 8 bases in the middle. The CDR3 contains 13 residues. CDR3 in amino acids: CASSEVGNNEQFF. For the CDR3, the DNA is TGTGCCAGCAGTGAGGTAGGGAACAATGAGCAGTTCTTC.